Listed below are T cell receptor beta chains from one sample, sequenced in a study of early T cells in non-severe SARS-CoV-2 infection. TCRdb fed the 5' RACE reads into MiXCR, producing one record per CDR3 protein. This sample has more than 65,000 distinct CDR3 sequences, with roughly 4.9% found just once. Here the sequenced sample was whole blood, taken at baseline. The source of these receptors is an adult who was a healthcare worker with PCR-confirmed SARS-CoV-2 infection or an uninfected control (not recorded which). The donor label of this sample is uncertain. CDR3s include the opening cysteine and the closing phenylalanine or tryptophan. A D gene is named only where the DNA matches it firmly. Part of the rows lack a size; the others show once, few, many or a class for expanded clones.

NA | TRBJ1-5 | TRBV6-6 | few | TGTGCCAGCAGTAGGGACGGTAGCAATCAGCCCCAGCATTTT | CASSRDGSNQPQHF
TRBD2 | TRBJ2-1 | TRBV7-6 | NA | TGTGCCAGCAGCCCGAGCATAGCGGGGGGGGATGAGCAGTTCTTC | CASSPSIAGGDEQFF
NA | TRBJ1-5 | TRBV28 | NA | TGTGCCAGCAGTTTATTCGAGAGCAATCAGCCCCAGCATTTT | CASSLFESNQPQHF
NA | TRBJ2-4 | TRBV2 | NA | TGTGCCAGCAGTGAAGCGGGGGTTGGCAAAAACATTCAGTACTTC | CASSEAGVGKNIQYF
NA | TRBJ2-5 | TRBV11-2 | many | TGTGCCAGCAGCTTAAAGTGGGCCACGCGAGAGACCCAGTACTTC | CASSLKWATRETQYF
NA | TRBJ2-5 | TRBV11-3 | few | TGTGCCAGCAGCTTAAGGACGGGGTACCAAGAGACCCAGTACTTC | CASSLRTGYQETQYF
NA | TRBJ1-1 | TRBV10-3 | few | TGTGCCATCAAAGCTACAGGGTCGAACACTGAAGCTTTCTTT | CAIKATGSNTEAFF
NA | TRBJ1-5 | TRBV5-1 | NA | TGCGCCAGCAGCTCCGGGGATAGCAATCAGCCCCAGCATTTT | CASSSGDSNQPQHF
NA | TRBJ1-1 | TRBV28 | NA | TGTGCCAGCAGAGGAACGACAATCGCGGCTTTCTTT | CASRGTTIAAFF
TRBD1 | TRBJ1-5 | TRBV20-1 | NA | TGCAGTGCTAGAGATCACACAGGGGAGGCCTATAGCAATCAGCCCCAGCATTTT | CSARDHTGEAYSNQPQHF
NA | TRBJ1-5 | TRBV20-1 | many | TGCAGTGCTAGAGAAAGGAACAATCAGCCCCAGCATTTT | CSARERNNQPQHF
TRBD1 | TRBJ1-3 | TRBV9 | many | TGTGCCAGCAGCGGAGGGGGGACAGGGGTCACCATATATTTT | CASSGGGTGVTIYF
NA | TRBJ2-3 | TRBV18 | NA | TGTGCCAGCTCACCACAGGGTCCCAGCACAGATACGCAGTATTTT | CASSPQGPSTDTQYF
NA | TRBJ2-1 | TRBV4-1 | many | TGCGCCAGCAGCCAAGATTATGAACGGCCTTCCAATGAGCAGTTCTTC | CASSQDYERPSNEQFF
NA | TRBJ1-5 | TRBV12-3/TRBV12-4 | many | TGTGCCAGCAGTGTCCGGGGGTCCAATCAGCCCCAGCATTTT | CASSVRGSNQPQHF
NA | TRBJ2-7 | TRBV15 | many | TGTGCCACCAGCAAGGGACGGGCCTACGAGCAGTACTTC | CATSKGRAYEQYF
TRBD1 | TRBJ2-7 | TRBV13 | many | TGTGCCAGCAGCTTAGTCCGCGAACAGGGGTATTACTTC | CASSLVREQGYYF
TRBD1 | TRBJ1-1 | TRBV18 | medium-sized | TGTGCCAGCAAACCCGGGACAGATAACACTGAAGCTTTCTTT | CASKPGTDNTEAFF
NA | TRBJ2-7 | TRBV29-1 | many | TGCAGCGTTGGTACCCCCGGGCATAGGGTCTACGAGCAGTACTTC | CSVGTPGHRVYEQYF
TRBD1 | TRBJ2-7 | TRBV20-1 | few | TGCAGTGCTAGAGTAGGGGGCATCTACGAGCAGTACTTC | CSARVGGIYEQYF
TRBD1 | TRBJ2-1 | TRBV9 | NA | TGTGCCAGCAGCGTAGACAGGGGGTACTACAATGAGCAGTTCTTC | CASSVDRGYYNEQFF
NA | TRBJ2-3 | TRBV6-6 | few | TGTGCCAGCAGTTCCCGGGCTAGCACAGATACGCAGTATTTT | CASSSRASTDTQYF
TRBD2 | TRBJ2-1 | TRBV6-5 | many | TGTGCCGGGGGGGGTCCTTCCTACAATGAGCAGTTCTTC | CAGGGPSYNEQFF
NA | TRBJ1-6 | TRBV12-3/TRBV12-4 | NA | TGTGCCAGCAGTTCCCGACAGGCCATTAATTCACCCCTCCACTTT | CASSSRQAINSPLHF
TRBD1 | TRBJ1-2 | TRBV12-3/TRBV12-4 | medium-sized | TGTGCCAGCATCCCGGGACAGGGTAGATATGGCTACACCTTC | CASIPGQGRYGYTF
NA | TRBJ1-2 | TRBV20-1 | many | TGCAGTGCTAGTAGTCCGTCAAACTATGGCTACACCTTC | CSASSPSNYGYTF
NA | TRBJ1-5 | TRBV30 | many | TGTGCCTGGAGTAACGGACAGCGGGCTGGTTACATGCAGGCCCAGCATTTT | CAWSNGQRAGYMQAQHF
NA | TRBJ1-5 | TRBV11-2 | many | TGTGCCAGCAGCTTGGGGGCCGGTGATCAGCCCCAGCATTTT | CASSLGAGDQPQHF
NA | TRBJ1-1 | TRBV3-1 | NA | TGTGCCAGCAGTCAAGGGGAGACCACTGAAGCTTTCTTT | CASSQGETTEAFF
NA | TRBJ1-1 | TRBV4-3 | many | TGCGCCAGCAGCCAAGATTGGGTACGCAGGGCTGAAGCTTTCTTT | CASSQDWVRRAEAFF
TRBD2 | TRBJ2-3 | TRBV20-1 | many | TGCAGTGCTTCGGCCGGGACTAGCCTTAGACGAACCACAGATACGCAGTATTTT | CSASAGTSLRRTTDTQYF
TRBD1 | TRBJ1-6 | TRBV5-1 | many | TGCGCCAGCAGCTTGGACGGCAGGGGGGGATCACCCCTCCACTTT | CASSLDGRGGSPLHF
NA | TRBJ2-3 | TRBV13 | few | TGTGCCAGCAGCTTATTCGCGCGGGGGCCCAGCACAGATACGCAGTATTTT | CASSLFARGPSTDTQYF
NA | TRBJ1-1 | TRBV7-3 | many | TGTGCCAGCAGTCCCGGGGGCCCGGGGACTGAAGCTTTCTTT | CASSPGGPGTEAFF
NA | TRBJ2-2 | TRBV6-4 | many | TGTGCCAGCAGTGACTCGGTAGCCCAGGGCACCGGGGAGCTGTTTTTT | CASSDSVAQGTGELFF
TRBD1 | TRBJ1-5 | TRBV7-2 | many | TGTGCCAGCAGCTTATTACAGGGGGCGAATCAGCCCCAGCATTTT | CASSLLQGANQPQHF
TRBD1 | TRBJ1-1 | TRBV6-4 | few | TGTGCCAGCAGGCCACAGGGGGCCGTGAACACTGAAGCTTTCTTT | CASRPQGAVNTEAFF